This is a list of T cell receptor beta chains from one sample in a study of CD8 T cells in Susac syndrome. TCRdb recomputed calls from the immunoSEQ multiplex PCR reads with MiXCR, one row per CDR3 protein. The top ten hold about 0.086% of the sample, which has around 160,000 distinct CDR3 sequences, approximately 94% seen once. Material for sequencing was CD4+ T cells from PBMCs. These TCRs come from a human donor with multiple sclerosis. CDR3s include the opening cysteine and the closing phenylalanine or tryptophan. Each record gives: D gene, J gene, V gene, clone size, CDR3 length, CDR3 DNA, CDR3 protein. D genes are given only for firm matches. Only part of the rows carry a size: once, few, many, or a class if the clone is expanded.

d_call: -
j_call: TRBJ1-5
v_call: TRBV18
clone_size: -
cdr3_length: 14
cdr3_nt: TGTGCCAGCTCACCAATCGCAGGGGATCAGCCCCAGCATTTT
cdr3_aa: CASSPIAGDQPQHF

d_call: -
j_call: TRBJ1-2
v_call: TRBV27
clone_size: -
cdr3_length: 16
cdr3_nt: TGTGCCAGCAGTTATTACCGCGGGTGGAGCTTTTATGGCTACACCTTC
cdr3_aa: CASSYYRGWSFYGYTF

d_call: -
j_call: TRBJ1-5
v_call: TRBV30
clone_size: -
cdr3_length: 13
cdr3_nt: TGTGCCTGGAGTGTACTTTCGCATCAGCCCCAGCATTTT
cdr3_aa: CAWSVLSHQPQHF

d_call: -
j_call: TRBJ1-1
v_call: TRBV30
clone_size: -
cdr3_length: 13
cdr3_nt: TGTGCCTGGAGTAGGGCTGGGGTGGGCCAAGCTTTCTTT
cdr3_aa: CAWSRAGVGQAFF

d_call: -
j_call: TRBJ2-7
v_call: TRBV4-3
clone_size: -
cdr3_length: 17
cdr3_nt: TGCGCCAGCAGCCAAGATAATTCGGTAGGCTTCTCCTACGAGCAGTACTTC
cdr3_aa: CASSQDNSVGFSYEQYF

d_call: -
j_call: TRBJ2-2
v_call: TRBV19
clone_size: -
cdr3_length: 10
cdr3_nt: TGTGCCAGTAGGAGCGGGGAGCTGTTTTTT
cdr3_aa: CASRSGELFF

d_call: -
j_call: TRBJ2-3
v_call: TRBV5-1
clone_size: -
cdr3_length: 15
cdr3_nt: TGCGCCAGCAGCATGACCCCGGCTAGCACAGATACGCAGTATTTT
cdr3_aa: CASSMTPASTDTQYF

d_call: TRBD1
j_call: TRBJ1-1
v_call: TRBV7-9
clone_size: -
cdr3_length: 15
cdr3_nt: TGTGCCAGCAGCGACCGGAGGGGGCCGGAGACTGAAGCTTTCTTT
cdr3_aa: CASSDRRGPETEAFF

d_call: -
j_call: TRBJ2-4
v_call: TRBV6-4
clone_size: -
cdr3_length: 13
cdr3_nt: TGTGCCAGCAGTGCGGGGGCGGAAAACATTCAGTACTTC
cdr3_aa: CASSAGAENIQYF

d_call: -
j_call: TRBJ2-7
v_call: TRBV14
clone_size: -
cdr3_length: 13
cdr3_nt: TGTGCCAGCAGCCTTACTACCACCTACGAGCAGTACTTC
cdr3_aa: CASSLTTTYEQYF

d_call: TRBD2
j_call: TRBJ2-1
v_call: TRBV20-1
clone_size: -
cdr3_length: 13
cdr3_nt: TGCAGCGCCGGGGGGTTTCGGGTGGATGAGCAGTTCTTC
cdr3_aa: CSAGGFRVDEQFF

d_call: TRBD2
j_call: TRBJ2-1
v_call: TRBV9
clone_size: -
cdr3_length: 18
cdr3_nt: TGTGCCAGCAGCGTAGGGGGACTAGCGGGACTCTCCTACAATGAGCAGTTCTTC
cdr3_aa: CASSVGGLAGLSYNEQFF

d_call: -
j_call: TRBJ1-2
v_call: TRBV7-6
clone_size: -
cdr3_length: 13
cdr3_nt: TGTGCCAGCAGCTTATCGGACTTCTATGGCTACACCTTC
cdr3_aa: CASSLSDFYGYTF

d_call: -
j_call: TRBJ2-1
v_call: TRBV12-3/TRBV12-4
clone_size: -
cdr3_length: 13
cdr3_nt: TGTGCCAGCAGTTCAGTAGGGATTTACAACGAGTTCTTC
cdr3_aa: CASSSVGIYNEFF

d_call: -
j_call: TRBJ2-3
v_call: TRBV29-1
clone_size: -
cdr3_length: 11
cdr3_nt: TGCAGCGTTGAACGGGACGTTCGGCAGTATTTT
cdr3_aa: CSVERDVRQYF

d_call: TRBD1
j_call: TRBJ2-7
v_call: TRBV6-5
clone_size: -
cdr3_length: 14
cdr3_nt: TGTGCCAGCAGTTTCACAGGGACAGGCCAAAAGCAGTACTTC
cdr3_aa: CASSFTGTGQKQYF

d_call: -
j_call: TRBJ1-5
v_call: TRBV18
clone_size: -
cdr3_length: 14
cdr3_nt: TGTGCCAGCTCACCAGTTGGGCCCTATCAGCCCCAGCATTTT
cdr3_aa: CASSPVGPYQPQHF

d_call: -
j_call: TRBJ2-7
v_call: TRBV12-3/TRBV12-4
clone_size: -
cdr3_length: 13
cdr3_nt: TGTGCCAGCAGTTCAGGGAACACCTACGAGCAGTACTTC
cdr3_aa: CASSSGNTYEQYF

d_call: -
j_call: TRBJ1-5
v_call: TRBV12-3/TRBV12-4
clone_size: -
cdr3_length: 15
cdr3_nt: TGTGCCAGCAGCCTGGGGGGGCAGGTCAATCAGCCCCAGCATTTT
cdr3_aa: CASSLGGQVNQPQHF

d_call: -
j_call: TRBJ1-1
v_call: TRBV12-3/TRBV12-4
clone_size: once
cdr3_length: 14
cdr3_nt: TGTGCCAGCAGTTTCCAGGGCTGGAACACTGAAGCTTTCTTT
cdr3_aa: CASSFQGWNTEAFF

d_call: -
j_call: TRBJ1-4
v_call: TRBV4-3
clone_size: once
cdr3_length: 14
cdr3_nt: TGCGCCAGCAGCCCGAGACCAGAGAATGAAAAACTGTTTTTT
cdr3_aa: CASSPRPENEKLFF

d_call: -
j_call: TRBJ2-7
v_call: TRBV7-9
clone_size: -
cdr3_length: 14
cdr3_nt: TGTGCCAGCAGCTCGGGACGGCTGACCTACGAGCAGTACTTC
cdr3_aa: CASSSGRLTYEQYF

d_call: -
j_call: TRBJ1-1
v_call: TRBV7-2
clone_size: -
cdr3_length: 15
cdr3_nt: TGTGCCAGCAGCTTCCTCCGGAGGGTGGACACTGAAGCTTTCTTT
cdr3_aa: CASSFLRRVDTEAFF

d_call: TRBD1
j_call: TRBJ1-4
v_call: TRBV9
clone_size: once
cdr3_length: 13
cdr3_nt: TGTGCCAGCAGCACAGGGGTTAATGAAAAACTGTTTTTT
cdr3_aa: CASSTGVNEKLFF

d_call: -
j_call: TRBJ2-3
v_call: TRBV9
clone_size: -
cdr3_length: 12
cdr3_nt: TGTGCCAGCACGGGAGTGGTGGATACGCAGTATTTT
cdr3_aa: CASTGVVDTQYF

d_call: TRBD2
j_call: TRBJ2-3
v_call: TRBV6-5
clone_size: -
cdr3_length: 16
cdr3_nt: TGTGCCAGCAGTTCCCTTAGCGGGGGAAGCACAGATACGCAGTATTTT
cdr3_aa: CASSSLSGGSTDTQYF

d_call: TRBD1
j_call: TRBJ1-2
v_call: TRBV29-1
clone_size: -
cdr3_length: 14
cdr3_nt: TGCAGCGTTGAGGCAGGGGGTAGATCGTATGGCTACACCTTC
cdr3_aa: CSVEAGGRSYGYTF

d_call: -
j_call: TRBJ1-1
v_call: TRBV5-6
clone_size: -
cdr3_length: 13
cdr3_nt: TGTGCCAGCAGCAGGACCGGGATCACTGAAGCTTTCTTT
cdr3_aa: CASSRTGITEAFF